The T cell receptor (beta chain) under discussion was sequenced for a study of shared clonotypes between healthy human individuals. Clones were read by immunoSEQ multiplex PCR, and TCRdb kept only the in-frame ones, dropping some. The sample shows approximately 2.3 million clones, approximately 95% of them seen only once. CDR3 length: 15 residues. The V gene lost 6 bases and the J gene lost 1 base, with 13 bases spanning the gap. Germline CDR1 is MDHEN and CDR2 is SYDVKM. A split of CD4+ cells into CD45RA+ naive and CD45RA-negative memory subsets was performed. The origin of this receptor is a man in his late teens or twenties in good health. Some clones in this sample may be carry-over from other donors' samples. This chain joins TRBV28 and TRBJ1-3; no clear D gene. Sequenced input: naive CD4+ T cells from PBMCs. The sample's subset: CD45RA+ positively selected. The CDR3 loop is CASSLPRPSGNTIYF. The CDR3 region has the DNA TGTGCCAGCAGCCTCCCACGGCCGTCTGGAAACACCATATATTTT.